Given below is one T cell receptor (beta chain) in context. This sample is drawn from a study of cytomegalovirus exposure and HLA in healthy donors. The PCR was carried out with 60 Vbeta primers and 13 Jbeta primers. This table comes from immunoSEQ multiplex PCR, and its TCRdb copy is limited to in-frame clones, with some not included. This sample contains about 150,000 clones. This CDR3 is built from 13 residues. The ends lost 3 bases at V and 3 bases at J; junction bases unmatched: 2. CDR1 is SGHRS, CDR2 YFSETQ, per germline. Specimen: PBMCs. The receptor comes from a man under 40 in good health and CMV-seronegative. The chain carries TRBV5-1 and TRBJ1-2; TRBD1 agrees at 7 bases. The CDR3 DNA reads TGCGCCAGCAGCTACGGGACAGACTATGGCTACACCTTC. Translating it yields CASSYGTDYGYTF.